The 9 T cell receptor beta chains reported below all come from one sample, sequenced in a study of blood T cell repertoires in COVID-19. The protocol was immunoSEQ multiplex PCR, while the TCRdb copy is restricted to in-frame clones and leaves out a portion. Among around 170,000 clones listed, roughly 87% were seen once. Sequenced material: peripheral blood. These receptors originate from a woman between 35 and 50 years old with acute or convalescent COVID-19.

This clone was recorded only once. V gene TRBV19 combines with J gene TRBJ2-1, with D unresolved. CDR3 length equals 13 residues. Germline V lookup: CDR1 LNHDA, CDR2 SQIVND (reference sequence). With 2 bases removed from V and 3 bases from J, the gap between germline ends came to 5 bases. The CDR3 sequence: CASSISGYNEQFF. The CDR3 DNA reads TGTGCCAGTAGTATATCCGGCTACAATGAGCAGTTCTTC.

V is TRBV10-3 and J is TRBJ2-1; TRBD2 aligns across 12 bases. V trimming: 6 bases; J trimming: 9 bases; junction bases outside the gene matches: 12. This CDR3 comprises 16 residues. CDR1 ENHRY and CDR2 SYGVKD come from the germline V gene. In nucleotides, the CDR3 is TGTGCCATCAGCCAGACTAGCGGGAGCGGGCCGGTTGAGCAGTTCTTC. It yields the protein CAISQTSGSGPVEQFF.

V and J are TRBV6-1 and TRBJ2-2; 9 nucleotides align to TRBD2. The CDR3 is 17 amino acids. The germline V gene encodes CDR1 MNHNS and CDR2 SASEGT. Trimming took 4 bases from V and 6 from J; bases not matched to a gene: 12. Here the CDR3 DNA reads TGTGCCAGCAGTGCCGGTGGAGGGAGCGGGAGGCCCGGGGAGCTGTTTTTT. Translation gives CASSAGGGSGRPGELFF.

V usage is TRBV3-1 (or the pseudogene TRBV3-2) and J usage is TRBJ1-5; weak D call: TRBD1 (5 bases). Between the trimmed V and J ends, which lost 1 base and 5 bases, there was a span of 15 bases. The CDR3 has 16 residues. The germline CDR1 and CDR2 sequences are LGHDT and YNNKEL (reference sequence). The CDR3 region is CASSQAGGGVDQPQHF. The CDR3 DNA reads TGTGCCAGCAGCCAAGCGGGTGGGGGGGTTGATCAGCCCCAGCATTTT.

The J gene is TRBJ2-1, the V gene TRBV5-4, with 7 bases fitting TRBD1. The CDR3 runs 15 residues. CDR1 and CDR2 (germline): SGHNT, YYREEE (reference sequence). Trimming removed 0 bases from V and 5 bases from J; junction bases left unmatched: 5. The CDR3 here is CASSLAGTVNNEQFF. For the CDR3, the DNA is TGTGCCAGCAGCTTGGCGGGGACAGTTAACAATGAGCAGTTCTTC.

The DNA for the CDR3 is TGTGCCAGCTCACCCCTAGCGGGAGAATACAATGAGCAGTTCTTC. Translation gives CASSPLAGEYNEQFF. The V gene is TRBV18, the J gene TRBJ2-1, with 10 positions matching TRBD2. This CDR3 has 15 residues. With V trimmed by 3 bases and J by 4 bases, 3 bases remained unmatched. CDR1 is KGHSH and CDR2 is LQKENI in the germline V gene.

The chain recombines TRBV20-1 with TRBJ2-5; possible D gene TRBD1, 6 bases. CDR3 length: 16 residues. CDR1 is DFQATT and CDR2 is SNEGSKA in the germline V gene (reference sequence). V was clipped by 3 bases and J by 2 bases, with 19 bases between them. CDR3 in DNA: TGCAGTGCTAGTTTCTTCCAGGGGTGGCGGCAAGAGACCCAGTACTTC. The encoded protein is CSASFFQGWRQETQYF.

The CDR3 region is CASSPGFSLSGNTIYF. The CDR3 region has the DNA TGCGCCAGCAGCCCGGGTTTCTCCTTATCTGGAAACACCATATATTTT. The rearrangement uses TRBV5-1 and TRBJ1-3, with D unresolved. Trimming shortened V by 4 bases and J by 1 base, and 15 bases separated the two germline ends. CDR3 length: 16 residues. Germline CDR1 and CDR2: SGHRS and YFSETQ. The full variable domain, completed using reference TRBV5-1 and TRBJ1-3, is KAGVTQTPRYLIKTRGQQVTLSCSPISGHRSVSWYQQTPGQGLQFLFEYFSETQRNKGNFPGRFSGRQFSNSRSEMNVSTLELGDSALYLCASSPGFSLSGNTIYFGEGSWLTVV.

V and J are TRBV9 and TRBJ2-3; D is perhaps TRBD1 (5 bases). Between the trimmed V and J ends, which lost 0 bases and 5 bases, there was a span of 22 bases. Germline CDR1 reads SGDLS; CDR2 reads YYNGEE. CDR3 length: 18 residues. The CDR3 spells CASSVVGQKALEKDTQYF. The DNA for the CDR3 is TGTGCCAGCAGCGTAGTCGGACAAAAGGCCCTTGAGAAAGATACGCAGTATTTT.